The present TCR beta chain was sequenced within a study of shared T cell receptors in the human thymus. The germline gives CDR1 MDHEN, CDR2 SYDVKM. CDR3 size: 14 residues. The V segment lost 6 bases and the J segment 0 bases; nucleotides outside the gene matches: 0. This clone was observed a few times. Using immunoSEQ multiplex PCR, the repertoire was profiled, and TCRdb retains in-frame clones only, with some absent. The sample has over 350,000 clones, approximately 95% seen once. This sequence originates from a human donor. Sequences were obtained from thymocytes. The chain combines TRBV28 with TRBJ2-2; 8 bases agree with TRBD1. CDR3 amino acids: CASRTGANTGELFF. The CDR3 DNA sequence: TGTGCCAGCAGGACAGGGGCGAACACCGGGGAGCTGTTTTTT.